This TCR beta chain was recovered during a study of T cell responses to AZD1222 COVID-19 vaccine. Points on this clone: Its antigen is not identified.

The study, taken as a whole, reports: Reportedly, close to half of spike-specific TCRs are directed against unmutated variant regions.

Method: immunoSEQ multiplex PCR; TCRdb's copy keeps in-frame clones and lacks some. This table holds 130,000 to 150,000 clones, roughly 91% found once. The receptor comes from an adult who received the AZD1222 COVID-19 vaccine. The sample in question was peripheral blood, obtained 28 days after the second AZD1222 dose.

In DNA form, the CDR3 reads TGCGCCAGCAGCCCTAAGGACAGAATCTACGAGCAGTACTTC. Encoded protein: CASSPKDRIYEQYF. This chain links TRBV5-1 with TRBJ2-7, with D possibly being TRBD1 (6 bases). Germline assignment: CDR1 SGHRS and CDR2 YFSETQ. The CDR3 covers 14 residues. Between the trimmed V and J ends, which lost 4 bases and 3 bases, there was a span of 14 bases.